Listed below are T cell receptor beta chains from one sample, sequenced in a study of T-cell reconstitution after alpha-beta-depleted transplantation in children. TCRdb re-derived calls from the PCR reads in MiXCR, one entry per CDR3 protein. Seen here are a few hundred thousand distinct CDR3 sequences, roughly 30% observed once, and the top ten hold 30% to 40%. Sequences were derived from PBMCs, sampled before TCRalphabeta/CD19-depleted stem cell transplant. These receptors were taken from a boy under two years old with Wiskott-Aldrich syndrome, due to receive a stem cell transplant. Both conserved end residues are part of each CDR3. D genes are given only for firm matches. Size is stated for part of the rows, as once, few or many counts, or as a class when the clone is expanded.

j_call v_call clone_size d_call cdr3_aa cdr3_nt
TRBJ2-1 TRBV20-1 - - CSARVSYYYNEQFF TGCAGTGCTAGGGTTAGCTACTACTACAATGAGCAGTTCTTC
TRBJ1-2 TRBV4-2 few - CASSQDMSQGDYGYTF TGTGCCAGCAGCCAAGATATGAGCCAAGGGGACTATGGCTACACCTTC
TRBJ1-2 TRBV5-5 - - CASSPSGYYGYTF TGTGCCAGCTCTCCTTCAGGGTACTATGGCTACACCTTC
TRBJ1-4 TRBV10-3 few - CAISPVAVTATNEKLFF TGTGCCATCAGCCCTGTTGCGGTGACTGCAACTAATGAAAAACTGTTTTTT
TRBJ2-1 TRBV11-2 - TRBD2 CASSLRTSGRGSYNEQFF TGTGCCAGCAGCTTAAGAACTAGCGGGAGGGGGTCCTACAATGAGCAGTTCTTC
TRBJ2-1 TRBV20-1 - TRBD2 CSASLAGVAYNEQFF TGCAGTGCTAGTCTAGCGGGAGTCGCCTACAATGAGCAGTTCTTC
TRBJ2-3 TRBV15 once TRBD2 CATSRKREGRGTDTQYF TGTGCCACCAGCAGAAAGCGGGAGGGCAGGGGCACAGATACGCAGTATTTT
TRBJ2-3 TRBV4-1 - TRBD2 CASSQDGGSGTDTQYF TGCGCCAGCAGCCAAGATGGCGGGAGTGGCACAGATACGCAGTATTTT
TRBJ2-3 TRBV5-1 - - CASTGFASTDTQYF TGCGCCAGCACCGGGTTTGCTAGCACAGATACGCAGTATTTT
TRBJ2-2 TRBV12-3/TRBV12-4 - - CASRPGRVRGGELFF TGTGCCAGCAGACCTGGACGGGTCCGAGGCGGGGAGCTGTTTTTT
TRBJ1-4 TRBV4-1 few - CASSQPGRSNEKLFF TGCGCCAGCAGCCAACCGGGACGGAGTAATGAAAAACTGTTTTTT
TRBJ2-1 TRBV5-1 - TRBD2 CASSFKREGYDEQFF TGCGCCAGCAGCTTTAAGCGGGAAGGGTACGATGAGCAGTTCTTC
TRBJ2-7 TRBV20-1 few TRBD1 CSARWDRRYEQYF TGCAGTGCTAGGTGGGACAGGAGGTACGAGCAGTACTTC
TRBJ2-5 TRBV5-1 few TRBD2 CASSLSPREGTQYF TGCGCCAGCAGCTTGTCTCCAAGGGAGGGGACCCAGTACTTC
TRBJ1-4 TRBV7-9 - - CATRGQGEKLFF TGTGCCACCCGGGGGCAAGGTGAAAAACTGTTTTTT
TRBJ1-1 TRBV12-3/TRBV12-4 - TRBD1 CASSLSQGAETEAFF TGTGCCAGCAGTTTATCCCAGGGGGCGGAGACTGAAGCTTTCTTT
TRBJ2-4 TRBV12-3/TRBV12-4 few - CASRYNRVSKNIQYF TGTGCCAGCAGATACAACAGGGTATCAAAAAACATTCAGTACTTC
TRBJ2-3 TRBV6-1 - TRBD2 CASRGLGLGDTQYF TGTGCCAGCAGGGGGCTCGGACTAGGAGATACGCAGTATTTT
TRBJ1-2 TRBV20-1 - - CSARGRGGYTF TGCAGTGCTAGAGGGAGGGGAGGCTACACCTTC
TRBJ2-1 TRBV29-1 - TRBD1 CSVLGQGWQFF TGCAGCGTTCTTGGACAGGGTTGGCAGTTCTTC
TRBJ2-7 TRBV20-1 few - CSASPRSYYEQYF TGCAGTGCTAGTCCGCGGAGCTACTACGAGCAGTACTTC
TRBJ2-3 TRBV5-1 few TRBD2 CASSDLAGDTDTQYF TGCGCCAGCAGCGACCTAGCGGGAGACACAGATACGCAGTATTTT
TRBJ2-1 TRBV5-5 - TRBD2 CASSPFAGGPYNEQFF TGTGCCAGCAGCCCCTTCGCGGGAGGGCCCTACAATGAGCAGTTCTTC
TRBJ2-3 TRBV20-1 - TRBD2 CSASGTKDTQYF TGCAGTGCTAGCGGGACTAAAGATACGCAGTATTTT
TRBJ2-7 TRBV5-1 once - CASSEQGSYVEQYF TGCGCCAGCAGCGAACAGGGTTCCTACGTCGAGCAGTACTTC
TRBJ1-5 TRBV21-1 - - CASSKDSTQLKQPQHF TGTGCCAGCAGCAAAGATTCCACACAGCTTAAGCAGCCCCAGCATTTT
TRBJ2-1 TRBV7-3 - - CASSFVSANEQFF TGTGCCAGCAGCTTCGTTAGCGCCAATGAGCAGTTCTTC
TRBJ1-2 TRBV29-1 few TRBD1 CSVGFPRGLNYGYTF TGCAGCGTTGGGTTTCCGAGGGGGCTGAACTATGGCTACACCTTC
TRBJ2-1 TRBV12-3/TRBV12-4 many - CASSVAEYNEQFF TGTGCCAGCAGTGTAGCGGAATACAATGAGCAGTTCTTC
TRBJ2-7 TRBV20-1 few - CSARDFAAYEQYF TGCAGTGCTCGGGACTTCGCCGCCTACGAGCAGTACTTC
TRBJ2-5 TRBV9 many TRBD2 CASSVGLAGGETQYF TGTGCCAGCAGCGTAGGACTAGCGGGAGGAGAGACCCAGTACTTC
TRBJ1-4 TRBV11-2 - - CASNIFGLSEKLFF TGTGCCAGCAACATATTCGGGTTGAGTGAAAAACTGTTTTTT
TRBJ2-7 TRBV7-9 once TRBD2 CASSPIAGGLYEQYF TGTGCCAGCAGCCCGATAGCGGGAGGGCTATACGAGCAGTACTTC
TRBJ2-3 TRBV19 - TRBD1 CASSTQGAQWDTQYF TGTGCCAGTAGTACTCAGGGGGCCCAATGGGATACGCAGTATTTT
TRBJ2-3 TRBV29-1 once TRBD2 CSVAAGRAGDTQYF TGCAGCGTTGCCGCCGGGAGGGCGGGGGATACGCAGTATTTT
TRBJ2-3 TRBV5-4 - TRBD1 CASRDRGRTDTQYF TGTGCCAGCAGAGACAGGGGGCGAACAGATACGCAGTATTTT
TRBJ1-2 TRBV12-3/TRBV12-4 few - CASSLLSRPNYGYTF TGTGCCAGCAGCCTATTGTCCAGGCCGAACTATGGCTACACCTTC
TRBJ2-5 TRBV4-1 few - CASSQVPPWTFETQYF TGCGCCAGCAGCCAAGTGCCGCCGTGGACATTCGAGACCCAGTACTTC
TRBJ2-3 TRBV20-1 - TRBD2 CSGGLAHNTDTQYF TGCAGTGGGGGACTAGCGCACAACACAGATACGCAGTATTTT
TRBJ2-5 TRBV12-3/TRBV12-4 - TRBD2 CASPAGAGVGHETQYF TGTGCCAGCCCGGCCGGGGCGGGAGTGGGTCACGAGACCCAGTACTTC
TRBJ1-2 TRBV5-1 - TRBD1 CDSSLGQGGGYTF TGCGACAGCAGCCTTGGACAGGGCGGCGGCTACACCTTC